A single sample gave rise to the 16 T cell receptor beta chains below, sequenced in a study of T cell responses to AZD1222 COVID-19 vaccine listed by TCRdb under 2021. The protocol used for the library was the immunoSEQ multiplex PCR assay. In TCRdb, the immuneACCESS table is reduced to in-frame sequences with V and J assigned. These tables do not hold every clone; where another copy was compared, an unresolved V gene accounts for under half, and the others remain unexplained. The sample table contains 130,000 or so clones; only one count was recorded for 91% of them. In total, the top ten clones hold roughly 5.4% of the sample. This sample's time point label indicates: baseline before first vaccination. The source material was peripheral blood, sampled on day 0 of AZD1222 vaccination. The receptors originated from an adult in good health.

The chain combines TRBV30 with TRBJ2-2; 14 bases align to TRBD2. CDR1 is GTSNPN, CDR2 SVGIG, per germline (reference sequence). The CDR3 contains 19 residues. V shed 4 bases, J shed 4 bases, and the junction held 14 bases outside the gene matches. As DNA, the CDR3 is TGTGCCTGGAACAACGCGAGGACTAGCGGGAGGAGAGGCACCGGGGAGCTGTTTTTT. It is translated as CAWNNARTSGRRGTGELFF.

The chain carries TRBV24-1 and TRBJ1-1; 11 bases fit TRBD1. This CDR3 has 21 amino acids. V gave up 6 bases and J gave up 5 bases; unmatched junction bases: 25. The germline V gene encodes CDR1 KGHDR and CDR2 SFDVKD. The CDR3 nucleotides are TGTGCCACCAGTCTGTTTGCCCCCCTTCCCCGGGACAGGGGGTTTTGGACTGAAGCTTTCTTT. This encodes CATSLFAPLPRDRGFWTEAFF.

This clone was recorded a few times. The chain combines TRBV6-6 with TRBJ2-7; D assignment may be TRBD1 or TRBD2 (6 bases each). The V end was cut by 2 bases, the J end by 4 bases, with 12 bases between. Germline values: CDR1 MNHNY, CDR2 SVGAGI (reference sequence). The CDR3 contains 14 residues. The CDR3 DNA reads TGTGCCAGCAGTTACGATCAGGGGACTTACGAGCAGTACTTC. Protein product: CASSYDQGTYEQYF.

This clone showed up just once. V is TRBV5-1 and J is TRBJ1-4; the match to TRBD1 covers 7 bases. The germline gives CDR1 SGHRS, CDR2 YFSETQ. J gave up 8 bases and V 5 bases, and 12 bases lay outside the gene matches. The CDR3 length is 15 residues. The CDR3 DNA sequence: TGCGCCAGCAGTACAGCAGGGGGTGAATCCGAAAAACTGTTTTTT. Its translation: CASSTAGGESEKLFF.

This chain links TRBV21-1 with TRBJ1-4; no DNA check was done on the table's D call, TRBD1. TRBV21-1 is assigned pseudogene status. The CDR3 runs to 18 residues. The DNA for the CDR3 is TGTGCCAGCAGCAAAGCCGTTTTTCCAGGGGTTAAGGATGAAAAACTGTTTTTT. It yields the protein CASSKAVFPGVKDEKLFF.

The table lists this clone with a few counts. The CDR3 DNA reads as TGTGCCAGCACCCAGGGTTTCCTGGGGAATGAGCAGTTCTTC. It is translated as CASTQGFLGNEQFF. This rearrangement joins TRBV6-5 to TRBJ2-1, with D maybe TRBD1 (5 bases). This CDR3 region has 14 residues. The ends were cut back, 7 bases at V and 7 bases at J, with 17 bases in the middle. From germline, CDR1 is MNHEY and CDR2 SVGAGI.

V gene TRBV2 combines with J gene TRBJ1-5; a weak D match, TRBD1 (5 bases). The V end lost 4 bases, the J end lost 1 base, and 8 bases lay between the germline ends. This CDR3 has 14 amino acids. Germline V lookup: CDR1 SNHLY, CDR2 FYNNEI. CDR3 in DNA: TGTGCCAGCAGTGGGGGGTACAGCAATCAGCCCCAGCATTTT. It is translated as CASSGGYSNQPQHF.

This chain joins TRBV6-5 and TRBJ1-3, with 8 bases matching TRBD1. V lost 4 bases to trimming and J lost 0 bases; unmatched junction nucleotides: 5. This CDR3 has 16 residues. Germline V gene sequence: CDR1 MNHEY, CDR2 SVGAGI. Here the CDR3 DNA reads TGTGCCAGCAGTTCCCAGGGACAGGCCTCTGGAAACACCATATATTTT. Translating gives CASSSQGQASGNTIYF.

This sequence joins TRBV19 and TRBJ2-5, with 11 bases aligning to TRBD1. The CDR3 covers 15 residues. V lost 8 bases to trimming and J lost 2 bases; unmatched junction nucleotides: 7. CDR1 LNHDA and CDR2 SQIVND come from the germline V gene (reference sequence). The CDR3 region has the DNA TGTGCCAGTCAGGACAGGGGGCGACTTCAAGAGACCCAGTACTTC. It codes for CASQDRGRLQETQYF.

The gene calls are TRBV3-1 (or the pseudogene TRBV3-2) and TRBJ2-7, with D perhaps TRBD1 or TRBD2 (5 bases each). CDR1 and CDR2 (germline): LGHDT, YNNKEL (reference sequence). Trimming removed 4 bases at V and 2 bases at J, with 15 bases between. CDR3 length: 15 amino acids. This CDR3 reads CASSPYSGTPYEQYF. The CDR3 DNA reads TGTGCCAGCAGCCCCTACTCCGGGACGCCCTACGAGCAGTACTTC.

J is TRBJ1-4 and V is TRBV4-2; D is unresolved. Germline V CDR1 and CDR2: LGHNA, YNFKEQ. The length of the CDR3 is 13 residues. V was shortened by 4 bases and J by 8 bases, with 11 bases between the two germline ends. CDR3 protein: CASSRSGGEKLFF. As DNA, the CDR3 is TGTGCCAGCAGCCGTTCGGGAGGGGAAAAACTGTTTTTT.

The chain is built from TRBV3-1 (or the pseudogene TRBV3-2) and TRBJ1-1, with 8 bases that match TRBD1. This CDR3 has 15 residues. Germline V lookup: CDR1 LGHDT, CDR2 YNNKEL (reference sequence). The trim removed 4 bases at V and 1 base at J, leaving 5 bases unmatched. CDR3 nucleotides: TGTGCCAGCAGCCGCAGGGGGCGAACGAACACTGAAGCTTTCTTT. Translation: CASSRRGRTNTEAFF.

The J gene is TRBJ1-5, the V gene TRBV24-1; D is unresolved. CDR3 length: 15 residues. V lost 3 bases, J lost 0 bases, and 8 bases lay in between. Germline CDR1 and CDR2: KGHDR and SFDVKD. CDR3 loop: CATSDHSSSNQPQHF. CDR3 DNA sequence: TGTGCCACCAGTGATCACTCCTCTAGCAATCAGCCCCAGCATTTT.

The chain recombines TRBV29-1 with TRBJ2-2; D gene unclear. The CDR3 consists of 14 residues. V was pared by 4 bases and J by 1 base, with 10 bases between. Germline values: CDR1 SQVTM, CDR2 ANQGSEA. In nucleotides, the CDR3 is TGCAGCGTTGGTGGGAACATGAACACCGGGGAGCTGTTTTTT. As protein: CSVGGNMNTGELFF.

The V gene is TRBV5-5, the J gene TRBJ1-1; possibly TRBD1 for D (5 bases). The CDR3 is made up of 13 amino acids. The germline V gene encodes CDR1 SGHKS and CDR2 YYEKEE (reference sequence). V dropped 0 bases and J dropped 4 bases, with 7 bases sitting between them. CDR3 sequence reads: CASSLAGRTEAFF. The CDR3 DNA follows: TGTGCCAGCAGCTTGGCGGGGCGCACTGAAGCTTTCTTT.

The chain links TRBV28 to TRBJ1-5; 9 positions agree with TRBD1. V was pared by 6 bases and J by 1 base, with 10 bases of the junction left unmatched. Germline assignment: CDR1 MDHEN and CDR2 SYDVKM. The CDR3 contains 17 residues. CDR3 sequence: CASRRYWTGDSNQPQHF. DNA for the CDR3: TGTGCCAGCAGACGATACTGGACAGGGGACAGCAATCAGCCCCAGCATTTT.